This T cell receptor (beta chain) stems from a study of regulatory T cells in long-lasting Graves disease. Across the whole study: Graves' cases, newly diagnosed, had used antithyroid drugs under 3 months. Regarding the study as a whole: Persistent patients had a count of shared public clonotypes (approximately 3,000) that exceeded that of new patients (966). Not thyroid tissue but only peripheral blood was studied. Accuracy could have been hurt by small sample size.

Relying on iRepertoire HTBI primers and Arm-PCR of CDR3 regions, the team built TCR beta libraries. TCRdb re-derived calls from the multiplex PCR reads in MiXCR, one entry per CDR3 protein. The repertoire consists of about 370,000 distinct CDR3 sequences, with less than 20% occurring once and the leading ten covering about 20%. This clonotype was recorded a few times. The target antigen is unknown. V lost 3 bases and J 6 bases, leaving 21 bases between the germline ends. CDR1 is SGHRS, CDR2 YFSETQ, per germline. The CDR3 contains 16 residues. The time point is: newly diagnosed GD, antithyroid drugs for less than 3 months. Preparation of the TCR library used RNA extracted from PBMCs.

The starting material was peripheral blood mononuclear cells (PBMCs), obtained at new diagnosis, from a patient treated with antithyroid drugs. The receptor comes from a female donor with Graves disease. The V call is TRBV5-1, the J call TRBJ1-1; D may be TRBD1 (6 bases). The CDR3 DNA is TGCGCCAGCAGCTCTACTCCCCGGGGGCGCAAGCCTGAAGCTTTCTTT. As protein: CASSSTPRGRKPEAFF.